This record covers a single TCR beta chain. The sample is drawn from a study of blood T cell repertoires in COVID-19. Study background: The United States, Italy and Spain were the sources of the acute and convalescent COVID-19 samples. In each case, the material was cDNA or gDNA derived from T cells, B-cell-depleted T cells, or PBMCs.

As handled by the study authors: Nucleated cell counts were estimated from reference gene primer amplification. Using immunoSEQ multiplex PCR, the repertoire was profiled, and TCRdb retains in-frame clones only, with some absent. V, J and clone size are those of that table, while D and trimming were read from the DNA. Here the sample spans 250,000 to 350,000 clones, more than 80% being singletons. This TCR came from a woman aged 30 to 39 with active or convalescent COVID-19. Sequencing input: peripheral blood.

The DNA for the CDR3 is TGTGCCAGCGGTCCGGGGGGAGGGCAGCCCCAGCATTTT. Translated: CASGPGGGQPQHF. The chain couples TRBV25-1 to TRBJ1-5, with D tentatively TRBD1 (5 bases). With 8 bases removed from V and 7 bases from J, the gap between germline ends came to 15 bases. Germline V gene data show CDR1 as MGHDK and CDR2 as SYGVNS. The CDR3 consists of 13 residues.